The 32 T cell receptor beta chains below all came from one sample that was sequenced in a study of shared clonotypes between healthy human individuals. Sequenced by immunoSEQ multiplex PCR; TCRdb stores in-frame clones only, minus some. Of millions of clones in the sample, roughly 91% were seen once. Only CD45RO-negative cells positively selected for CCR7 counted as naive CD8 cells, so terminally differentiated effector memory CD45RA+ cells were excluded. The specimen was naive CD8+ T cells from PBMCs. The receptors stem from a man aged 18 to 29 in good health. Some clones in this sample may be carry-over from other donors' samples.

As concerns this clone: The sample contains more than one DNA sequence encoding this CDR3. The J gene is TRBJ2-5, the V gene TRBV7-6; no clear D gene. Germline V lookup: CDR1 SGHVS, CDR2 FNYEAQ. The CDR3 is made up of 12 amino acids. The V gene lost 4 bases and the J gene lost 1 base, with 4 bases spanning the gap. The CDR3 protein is CASSSPQETQYF. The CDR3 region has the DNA TGTGCCAGCAGCTCCCCCCAAGAGACCCAGTACTTC.

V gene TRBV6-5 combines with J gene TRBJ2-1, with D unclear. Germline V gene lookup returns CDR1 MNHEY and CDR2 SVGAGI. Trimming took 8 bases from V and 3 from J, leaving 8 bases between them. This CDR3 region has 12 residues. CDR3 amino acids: CASGVGYNEQFF. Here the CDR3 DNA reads TGTGCCAGCGGGGTCGGCTACAATGAGCAGTTCTTC.

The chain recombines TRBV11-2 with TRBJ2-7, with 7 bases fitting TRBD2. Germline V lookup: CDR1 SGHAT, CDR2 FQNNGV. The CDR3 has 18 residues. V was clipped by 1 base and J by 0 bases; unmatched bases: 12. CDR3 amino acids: CASSLGTSAKSFSYEQYF. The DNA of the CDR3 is TGTGCCAGCAGCTTAGGAACTAGCGCAAAATCCTTCTCCTACGAGCAGTACTTC.

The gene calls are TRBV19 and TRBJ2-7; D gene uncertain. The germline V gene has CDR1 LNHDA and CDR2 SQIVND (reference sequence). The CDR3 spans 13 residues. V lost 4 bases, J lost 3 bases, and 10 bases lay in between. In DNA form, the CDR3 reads TGTGCCAGTAGTACCCGACTGGTCTACGAGCAGTACTTC. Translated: CASSTRLVYEQYF.

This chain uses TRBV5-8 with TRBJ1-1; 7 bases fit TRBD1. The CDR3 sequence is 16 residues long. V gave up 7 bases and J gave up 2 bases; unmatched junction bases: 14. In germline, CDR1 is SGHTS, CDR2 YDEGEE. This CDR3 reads CASSPSFGTANTEAFF. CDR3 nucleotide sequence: TGTGCCAGCTCCCCGAGTTTCGGGACAGCTAACACTGAAGCTTTCTTT.

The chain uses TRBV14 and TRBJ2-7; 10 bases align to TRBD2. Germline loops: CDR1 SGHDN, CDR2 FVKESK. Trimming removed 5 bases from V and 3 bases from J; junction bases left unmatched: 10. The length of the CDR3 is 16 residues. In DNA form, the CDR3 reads TGTGCCAGCAGCAGACGTCTGGCTAGCGGGAGCTACGAGCAGTACTTC. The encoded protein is CASSRRLASGSYEQYF. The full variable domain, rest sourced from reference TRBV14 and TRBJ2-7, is EAGVTQFPSHSVIEKGQTVTLRCDPISGHDNLYWYRRVMGKEIKFLLHFVKESKQDESGMPNNRFLAERTGGTYSTLKVQPAELEDSGVYFCASSRRLASGSYEQYFGPGTRLTVT.

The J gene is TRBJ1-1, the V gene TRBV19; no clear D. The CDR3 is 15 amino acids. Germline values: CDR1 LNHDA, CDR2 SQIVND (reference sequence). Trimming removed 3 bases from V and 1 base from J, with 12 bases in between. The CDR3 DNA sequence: TGTGCCAGTAGTATGCTGGGGTCAGGGAACACTGAAGCTTTCTTT. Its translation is CASSMLGSGNTEAFF.

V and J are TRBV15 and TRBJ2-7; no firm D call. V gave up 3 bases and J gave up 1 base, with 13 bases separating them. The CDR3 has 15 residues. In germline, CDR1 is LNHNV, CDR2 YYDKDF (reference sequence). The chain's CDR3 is CATSSSTWSSYEQYF. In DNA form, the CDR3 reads TGTGCCACCAGCAGTTCGACTTGGAGTTCCTACGAGCAGTACTTC.

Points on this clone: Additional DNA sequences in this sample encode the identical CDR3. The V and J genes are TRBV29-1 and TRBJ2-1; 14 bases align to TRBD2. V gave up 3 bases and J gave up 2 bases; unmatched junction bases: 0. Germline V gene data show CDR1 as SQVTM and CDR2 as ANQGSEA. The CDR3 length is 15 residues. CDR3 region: CSVEGLAGAYNEQFF. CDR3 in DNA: TGCAGCGTTGAGGGACTAGCGGGAGCCTACAATGAGCAGTTCTTC.

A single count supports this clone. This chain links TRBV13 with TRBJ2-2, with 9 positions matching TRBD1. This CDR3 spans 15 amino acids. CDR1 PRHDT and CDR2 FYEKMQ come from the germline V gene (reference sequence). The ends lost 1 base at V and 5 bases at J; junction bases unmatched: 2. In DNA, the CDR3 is TGTGCCAGCAGCTTAGCCGACAGGGGGACCGGGGAGCTGTTTTTT. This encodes CASSLADRGTGELFF.

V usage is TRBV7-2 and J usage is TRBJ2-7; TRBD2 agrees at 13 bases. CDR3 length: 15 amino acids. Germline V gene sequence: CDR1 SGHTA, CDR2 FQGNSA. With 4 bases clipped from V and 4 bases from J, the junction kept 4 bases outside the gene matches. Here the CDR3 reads CASSSLTSGRYEQYF. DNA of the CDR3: TGTGCCAGCAGCTCGCTGACTAGCGGGAGGTACGAGCAGTACTTC.

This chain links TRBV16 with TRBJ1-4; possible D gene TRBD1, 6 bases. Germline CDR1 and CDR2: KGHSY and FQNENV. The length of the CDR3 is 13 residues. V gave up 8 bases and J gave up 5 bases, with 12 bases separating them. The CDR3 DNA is TGTGCCAGCCGCGAGAGGGGGAATGAAAAACTGTTTTTT. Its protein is CASRERGNEKLFF.

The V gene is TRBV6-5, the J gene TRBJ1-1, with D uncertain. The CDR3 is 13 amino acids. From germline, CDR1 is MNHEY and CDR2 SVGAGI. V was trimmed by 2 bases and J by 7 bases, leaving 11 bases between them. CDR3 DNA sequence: TGTGCCAGCAGTTACGGCGCCCAATATGAAGCTTTCTTT. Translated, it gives CASSYGAQYEAFF.

DNA of the CDR3: TGTGCCAGCAGTCCTAGCTCCTTCTTC. Amino acids: CASSPSSFF. The V and J genes are TRBV2 and TRBJ2-1, with D possibly being TRBD2 (5 bases). Germline assignment: CDR1 SNHLY and CDR2 FYNNEI. V lost 5 bases and J lost 16, with 9 bases in between. The CDR3 has 9 residues.

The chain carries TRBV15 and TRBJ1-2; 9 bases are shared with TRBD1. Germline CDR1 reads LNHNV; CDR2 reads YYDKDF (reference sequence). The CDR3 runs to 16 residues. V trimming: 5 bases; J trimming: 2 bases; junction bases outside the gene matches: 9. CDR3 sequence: CATSLGTGTTNYGYTF. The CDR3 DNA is TGTGCCACCAGCCTCGGGACAGGGACCACCAACTATGGCTACACCTTC.

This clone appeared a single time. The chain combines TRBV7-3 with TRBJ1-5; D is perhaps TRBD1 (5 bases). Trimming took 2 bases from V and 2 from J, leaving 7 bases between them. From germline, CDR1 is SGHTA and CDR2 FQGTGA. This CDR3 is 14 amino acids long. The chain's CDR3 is CASSLGGGNQPQHF. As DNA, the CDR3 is TGTGCCAGCAGCTTAGGAGGGGGCAATCAGCCCCAGCATTTT.

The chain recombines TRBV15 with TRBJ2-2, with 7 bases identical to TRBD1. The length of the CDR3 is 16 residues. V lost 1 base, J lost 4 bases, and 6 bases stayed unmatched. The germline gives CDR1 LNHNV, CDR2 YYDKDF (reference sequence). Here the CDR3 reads CATSRGQGRGTGELFF. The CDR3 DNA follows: TGTGCCACCAGCAGAGGACAGGGTAGGGGCACCGGGGAGCTGTTTTTT.

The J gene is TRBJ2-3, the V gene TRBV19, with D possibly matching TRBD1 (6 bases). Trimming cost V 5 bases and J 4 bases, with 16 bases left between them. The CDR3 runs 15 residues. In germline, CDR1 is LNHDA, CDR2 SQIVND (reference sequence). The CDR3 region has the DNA TGTGCCAGTAGTTGGGGGCTCGGGGATGCAGATACGCAGTATTTT. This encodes CASSWGLGDADTQYF.

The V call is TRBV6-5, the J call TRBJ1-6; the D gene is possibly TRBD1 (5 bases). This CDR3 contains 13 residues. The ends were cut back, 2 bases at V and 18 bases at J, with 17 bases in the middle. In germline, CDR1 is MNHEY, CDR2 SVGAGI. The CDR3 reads CASSYPGGEDTHF. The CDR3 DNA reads TGTGCCAGCAGTTACCCCGGGGGTGAGGATACCCACTTT.

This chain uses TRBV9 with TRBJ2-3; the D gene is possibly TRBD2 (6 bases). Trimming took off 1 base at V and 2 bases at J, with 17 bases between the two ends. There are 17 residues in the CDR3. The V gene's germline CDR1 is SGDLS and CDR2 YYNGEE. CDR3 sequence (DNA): TGTGCCAGCAGCGTATCTGTTGGTAGCGGAAACACAGATACGCAGTATTTT. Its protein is CASSVSVGSGNTDTQYF.

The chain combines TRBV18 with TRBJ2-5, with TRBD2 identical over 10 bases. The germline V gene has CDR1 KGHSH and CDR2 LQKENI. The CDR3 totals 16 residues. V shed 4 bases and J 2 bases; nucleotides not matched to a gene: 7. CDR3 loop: CASSLSTSGPQETQYF. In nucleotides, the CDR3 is TGTGCCAGCTCACTTTCGACTAGCGGGCCACAAGAGACCCAGTACTTC.

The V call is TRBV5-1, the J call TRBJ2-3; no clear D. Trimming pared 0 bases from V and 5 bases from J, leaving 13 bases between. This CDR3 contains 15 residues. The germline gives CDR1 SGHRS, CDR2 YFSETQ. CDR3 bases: TGCGCCAGCAGCTTGGCCCTGCCCTTGGTAGATACGCAGTATTTT. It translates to CASSLALPLVDTQYF.

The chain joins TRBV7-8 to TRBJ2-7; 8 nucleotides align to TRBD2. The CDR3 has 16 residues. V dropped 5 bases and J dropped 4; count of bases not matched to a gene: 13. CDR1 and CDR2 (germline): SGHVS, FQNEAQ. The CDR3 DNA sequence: TGTGCCAGCAGCGCGGGACTCAGCGGGAGCGGATACGAGCAGTACTTC. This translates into CASSAGLSGSGYEQYF. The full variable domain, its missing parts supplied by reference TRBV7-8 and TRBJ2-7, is GAGVSQSPRYKVAKRGQDVALRCDPISGHVSLFWYQQALGQGPEFLTYFQNEAQLDKSGLPSDRFFAERPEGSVSTLKIQRTQQEDSAVYLCASSAGLSGSGYEQYFGPGTRLTVT.

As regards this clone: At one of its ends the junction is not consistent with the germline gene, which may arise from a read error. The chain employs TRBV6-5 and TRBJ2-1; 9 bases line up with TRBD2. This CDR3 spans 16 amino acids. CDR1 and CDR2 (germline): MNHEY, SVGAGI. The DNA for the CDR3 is TGTACCAGCAGTTATGAGGCGGGACTAGCTCACAATGAGCAGTTCTTC. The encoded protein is CTSSYEAGLAHNEQFF.

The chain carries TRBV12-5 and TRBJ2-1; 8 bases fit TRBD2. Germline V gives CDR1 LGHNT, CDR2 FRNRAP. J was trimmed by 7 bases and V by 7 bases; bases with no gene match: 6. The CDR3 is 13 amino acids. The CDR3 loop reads CASVGRADNEQFF. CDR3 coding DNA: TGTGCTAGTGTCGGGAGGGCAGATAATGAGCAGTTCTTC.

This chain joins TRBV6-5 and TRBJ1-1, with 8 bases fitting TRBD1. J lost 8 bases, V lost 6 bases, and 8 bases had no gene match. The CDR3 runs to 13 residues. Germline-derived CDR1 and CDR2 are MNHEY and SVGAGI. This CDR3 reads CASSRDRGPEAFF. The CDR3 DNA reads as TGTGCCAGCAGCCGTGACAGGGGTCCCGAAGCTTTCTTT.

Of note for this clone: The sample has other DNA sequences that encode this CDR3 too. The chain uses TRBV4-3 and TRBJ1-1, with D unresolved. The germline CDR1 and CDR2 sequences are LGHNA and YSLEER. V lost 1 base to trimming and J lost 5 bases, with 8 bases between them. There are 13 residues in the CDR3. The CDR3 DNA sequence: TGCGCCAGCAGCCAAGGTCGGGGTACTGAAGCTTTCTTT. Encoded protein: CASSQGRGTEAFF.

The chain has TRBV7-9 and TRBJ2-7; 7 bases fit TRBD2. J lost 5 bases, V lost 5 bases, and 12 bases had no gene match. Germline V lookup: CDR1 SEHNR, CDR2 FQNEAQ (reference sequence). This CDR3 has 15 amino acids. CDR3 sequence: CASSHLAAGLDEQYF. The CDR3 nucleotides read TGTGCCAGCAGCCACCTAGCGGCCGGATTGGACGAGCAGTACTTC.

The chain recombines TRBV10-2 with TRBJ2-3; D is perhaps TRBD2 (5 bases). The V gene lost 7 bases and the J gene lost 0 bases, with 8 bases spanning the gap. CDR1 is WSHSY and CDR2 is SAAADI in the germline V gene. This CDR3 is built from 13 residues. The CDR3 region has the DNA TGCGCCAGCAAGCAGCGGAGCACAGATACGCAGTATTTT. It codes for CASKQRSTDTQYF.

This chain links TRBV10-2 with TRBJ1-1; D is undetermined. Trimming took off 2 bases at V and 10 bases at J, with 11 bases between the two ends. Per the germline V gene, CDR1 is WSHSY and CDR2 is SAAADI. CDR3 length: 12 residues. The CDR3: CASSEDTYTAFF. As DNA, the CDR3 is TGCGCCAGCAGTGAGGACACCTACACAGCTTTCTTT.

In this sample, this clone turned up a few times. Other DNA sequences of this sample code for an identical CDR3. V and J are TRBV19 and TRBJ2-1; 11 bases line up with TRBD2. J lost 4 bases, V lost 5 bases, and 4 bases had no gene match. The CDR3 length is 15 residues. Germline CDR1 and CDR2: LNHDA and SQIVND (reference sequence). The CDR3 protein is CASSPGTSGYNEQFF. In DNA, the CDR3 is TGTGCCAGTAGTCCCGGGACTAGCGGATACAATGAGCAGTTCTTC. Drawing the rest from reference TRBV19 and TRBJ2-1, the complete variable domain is DGGITQSPKYLFRKEGQNVTLSCEQNLNHDAMYWYRQDPGQGLRLIYYSQIVNDFQKGDIAEGYSVSREKKESFPLTVTSAQKNPTAFYLCASSPGTSGYNEQFFGPGTRLTVL.

CDR3 region: CASSSPGQGEETQYF. CDR3 bases: TGTGCCAGCAGCTCTCCGGGACAGGGGGAAGAGACCCAGTACTTC. The chain has TRBV9 and TRBJ2-5; TRBD1 agrees at 11 bases. The CDR3 is 15 amino acids. V shed 4 bases and J 3 bases; nucleotides not matched to a gene: 5. Germline loops: CDR1 SGDLS, CDR2 YYNGEE. Variable domain in full (rest from reference TRBV9 and TRBJ2-5): DSGVTQTPKHLITATGQRVTLRCSPRSGDLSVYWYQQSLDQGLQFLIQYYNGEERAKGNILERFSAQQFPDLHSELNLSSLELGDSALYFCASSSPGQGEETQYFGPGTRLLVL.